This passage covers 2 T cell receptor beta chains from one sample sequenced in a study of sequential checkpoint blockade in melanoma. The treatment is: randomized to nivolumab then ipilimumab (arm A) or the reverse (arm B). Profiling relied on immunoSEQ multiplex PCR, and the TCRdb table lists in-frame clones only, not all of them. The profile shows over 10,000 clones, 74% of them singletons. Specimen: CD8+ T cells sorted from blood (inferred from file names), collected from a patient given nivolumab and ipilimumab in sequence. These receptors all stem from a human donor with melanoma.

Here the CDR3 DNA reads TGTGCCAGCAGTGACCCCACAGGGAGTTATGGCTACACCTTC. This gives the protein CASSDPTGSYGYTF. This chain uses TRBV2 with TRBJ1-2; D is perhaps TRBD1 (6 bases). Germline values: CDR1 SNHLY, CDR2 FYNNEI. The CDR3 spans 14 residues. V shed 3 bases and J shed 5 bases, with 13 bases lying between them.

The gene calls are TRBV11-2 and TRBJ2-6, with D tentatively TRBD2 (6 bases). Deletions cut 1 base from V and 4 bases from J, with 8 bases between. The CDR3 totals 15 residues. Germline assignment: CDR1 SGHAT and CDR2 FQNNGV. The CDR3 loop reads CASSLGAGGANVLTF. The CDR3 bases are TGTGCCAGCAGCTTAGGGGCGGGAGGGGCCAACGTCCTGACTTTC.